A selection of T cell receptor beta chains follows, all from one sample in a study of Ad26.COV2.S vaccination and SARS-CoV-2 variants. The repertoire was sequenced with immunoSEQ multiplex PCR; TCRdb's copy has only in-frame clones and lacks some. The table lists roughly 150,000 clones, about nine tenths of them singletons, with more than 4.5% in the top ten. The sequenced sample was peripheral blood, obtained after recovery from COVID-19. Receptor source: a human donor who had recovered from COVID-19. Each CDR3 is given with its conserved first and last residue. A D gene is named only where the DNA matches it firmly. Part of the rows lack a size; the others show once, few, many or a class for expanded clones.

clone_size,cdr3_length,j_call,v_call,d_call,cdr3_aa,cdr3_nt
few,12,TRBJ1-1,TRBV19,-,CASTLGIQGTFF,TGTGCCAGTACCCTCGGGATACAGGGAACTTTCTTT
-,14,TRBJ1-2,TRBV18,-,CASSPYREKDGYTF,TGTGCCAGCTCACCTTACAGGGAGAAAGATGGCTACACCTTC
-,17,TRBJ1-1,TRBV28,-,CASSSPQGPRVNTEAFF,TGTGCCAGCAGTTCGCCCCAGGGCCCGAGGGTGAACACTGAAGCTTTCTTT
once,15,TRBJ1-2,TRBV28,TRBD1,CASSWRGPSTAGYTF,TGTGCCAGCAGTTGGAGGGGGCCCAGTACTGCGGGCTACACCTTC
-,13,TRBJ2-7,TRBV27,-,CASQGTDTYEQYF,TGTGCCAGCCAAGGGACCGATACCTACGAGCAGTACTTC
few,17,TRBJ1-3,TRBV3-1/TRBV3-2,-,CASSQDRDSRSGNTIYF,TGTGCCAGCAGCCAAGACCGGGACTCCCGCTCTGGAAACACCATATATTTT
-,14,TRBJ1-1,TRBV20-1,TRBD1,CSASWRQGFHEAFF,TGCAGTGCTAGTTGGAGACAGGGATTTCATGAAGCTTTCTTT
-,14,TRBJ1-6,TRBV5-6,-,CASSLQSFNSPLHF,TGTGCCAGCAGCCTCCAGAGCTTTAATTCACCCCTCCACTTT
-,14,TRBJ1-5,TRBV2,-,CASRETVSYGPQHF,TGTGCCAGCAGGGAGACAGTCTCATATGGGCCCCAGCATTTT
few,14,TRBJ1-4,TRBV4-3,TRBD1,CASSQTSSGTGIIF,TGCGCCAGCAGCCAAACTTCATCCGGGACAGGGATAATTTTT
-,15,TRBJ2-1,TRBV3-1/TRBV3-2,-,CASSQGVGLFNEQFF,TGTGCCAGCAGCCAAGGAGTCGGCCTATTCAATGAGCAGTTCTTC
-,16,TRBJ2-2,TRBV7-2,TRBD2,CASSPGTRLNTGELFF,TGTGCCAGCAGCCCAGGGACTAGACTGAACACCGGGGAGCTGTTTTTT
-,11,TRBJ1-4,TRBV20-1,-,CSAKRGEKLFF,TGCAGTGCTAAGAGGGGTGAAAAACTGTTTTTT
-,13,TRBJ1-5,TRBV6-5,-,CASSRGANQPQHF,TGTGCCAGCAGTCGGGGGGCCAATCAGCCCCAGCATTTT
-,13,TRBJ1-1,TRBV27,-,CAHSRGTNTEAFF,TGTGCCCACAGTCGGGGCACAAACACTGAAGCTTTCTTT
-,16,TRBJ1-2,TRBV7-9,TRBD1,CASSPQQGDENYGYTF,TGTGCCAGCAGCCCCCAACAGGGGGACGAAAACTATGGCTACACCTTC
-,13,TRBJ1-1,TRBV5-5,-,CASSLAPDTEAFF,TGTGCCAGCAGCTTGGCCCCAGACACTGAAGCTTTCTTT
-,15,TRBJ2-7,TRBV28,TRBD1,CASSPGQGTSYEQYF,TGTGCCAGCAGTCCCGGACAGGGAACTTCCTACGAGCAGTACTTC
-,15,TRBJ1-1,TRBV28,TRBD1,CASSWGDREDTEAFF,TGTGCCAGCAGTTGGGGGGACAGGGAGGACACTGAAGCTTTCTTT
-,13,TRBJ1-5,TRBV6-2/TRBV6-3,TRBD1,CASSGTGNQPQHF,TGTGCCAGCAGCGGGACAGGGAATCAGCCCCAGCATTTT
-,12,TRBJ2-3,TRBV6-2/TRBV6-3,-,CASSPSTDTQYF,TGTGCCAGCAGCCCCAGCACAGATACGCAGTATTTT
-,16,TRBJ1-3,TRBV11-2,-,CASSLVSGLIRNTIYF,TGTGCCAGCAGCTTAGTTTCTGGGTTAATAAGAAACACCATATATTTT
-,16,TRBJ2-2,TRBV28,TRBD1,CASSYGGTGGTGELFF,TGTGCCAGCAGTTACGGGGGGACAGGGGGCACCGGGGAGCTGTTTTTT
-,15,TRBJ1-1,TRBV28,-,CASSLGGTLNTEAFF,TGTGCCAGCAGTTTAGGGGGGACCCTTAACACTGAAGCTTTCTTT
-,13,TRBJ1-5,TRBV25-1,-,CASSDSSGQPQHF,TGTGCCAGCAGTGACAGTTCGGGTCAGCCCCAGCATTTT
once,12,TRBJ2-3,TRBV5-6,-,CASSLGADTQYF,TGTGCCAGCAGCTTGGGGGCGGATACGCAGTATTTT
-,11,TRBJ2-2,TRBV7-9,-,CASSRAGELFF,TGTGCCAGCAGCCGGGCCGGGGAGCTGTTTTTT
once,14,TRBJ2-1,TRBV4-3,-,CASSQDPGVNEQFF,TGCGCCAGCAGCCAAGATCCCGGGGTCAATGAGCAGTTCTTC
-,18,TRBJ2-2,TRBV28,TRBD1,CASSLPPGRGFDTGELFF,TGTGCCAGCAGTTTGCCCCCGGGCAGGGGGTTCGACACCGGGGAGCTGTTTTTT
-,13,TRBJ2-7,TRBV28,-,CASSLWDSYEQYF,TGTGCCAGCAGTTTATGGGACAGCTACGAGCAGTACTTC
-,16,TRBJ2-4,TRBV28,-,CASSLAATRPQNIQYF,TGTGCCAGCAGTTTAGCAGCCACGCGTCCCCAAAACATTCAGTACTTC
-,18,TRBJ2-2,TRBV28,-,CASSSTRQTGSNTGELFF,TGTGCCAGCAGTTCCACGCGGCAGACAGGTTCTAACACCGGGGAGCTGTTTTTT
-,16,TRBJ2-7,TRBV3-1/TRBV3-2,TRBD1,CASSQDYRGQPYEQYF,TGTGCCAGCAGCCAAGATTATCGGGGACAGCCCTACGAGCAGTACTTC
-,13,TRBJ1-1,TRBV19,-,CASTHRGNTEAFF,TGTGCCAGTACACACCGGGGGAACACTGAAGCTTTCTTT
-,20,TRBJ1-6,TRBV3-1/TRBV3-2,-,CASSQVYRQWGTANNSPLHF,TGTGCCAGCAGCCAAGTTTATCGCCAGTGGGGGACGGCTAATAATTCACCCCTCCACTTT
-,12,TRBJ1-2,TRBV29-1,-,CSVGDTSYGYTF,TGCAGCGTTGGGGACACTTCCTATGGCTACACCTTC
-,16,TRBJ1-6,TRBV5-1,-,CASSLDPGLINSPLHF,TGCGCCAGCAGCTTGGACCCGGGACTTATTAATTCACCCCTCCACTTT
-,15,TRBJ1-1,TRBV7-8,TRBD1,CASSPTGTGETEAFF,TGTGCCAGCAGCCCCACCGGGACAGGTGAAACTGAAGCTTTCTTT
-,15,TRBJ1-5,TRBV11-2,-,CASSAGPLTNQPQHF,TGTGCCAGCAGCGCAGGACCCCTCACCAATCAGCCCCAGCATTTT
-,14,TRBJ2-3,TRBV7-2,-,CASSLDSTLNTQYF,TGTGCCAGCAGCTTGGACTCTACCTTAAATACGCAGTATTTT
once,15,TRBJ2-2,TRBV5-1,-,CASSLDRANTGELFF,TGCGCCAGCAGCTTGGACAGGGCGAACACCGGGGAGCTGTTTTTT
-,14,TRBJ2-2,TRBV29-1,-,CSVEGTANTGELFF,TGCAGCGTTGAAGGGACCGCGAACACCGGGGAGCTGTTTTTT
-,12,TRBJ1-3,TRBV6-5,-,CASRSSGNTIYF,TGTGCCAGCAGGAGCTCTGGAAACACCATATATTTT
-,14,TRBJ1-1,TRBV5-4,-,CASSFASRAPEAFF,TGTGCCAGCAGCTTCGCCTCCAGGGCTCCTGAAGCTTTCTTT
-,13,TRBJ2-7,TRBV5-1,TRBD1,CASTGQGADEQYF,TGCGCCAGCACCGGACAGGGTGCAGACGAGCAGTACTTC
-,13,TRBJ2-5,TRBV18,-,CASSPLMGETQYF,TGTGCCAGCTCGCCTCTAATGGGGGAGACCCAGTACTTC
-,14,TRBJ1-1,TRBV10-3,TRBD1,CAISPGQGGTEAFF,TGTGCCATCAGCCCGGGACAGGGGGGCACTGAAGCTTTCTTT
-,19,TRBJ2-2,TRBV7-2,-,CASSVPLIPGHANTGELFF,TGTGCCAGCAGCGTACCCCTAATTCCGGGACACGCGAACACCGGGGAGCTGTTTTTT
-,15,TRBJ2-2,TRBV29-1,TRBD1,CSVRTGHIDTGELFF,TGCAGCGTTCGGACAGGGCATATAGACACCGGGGAGCTGTTTTTT
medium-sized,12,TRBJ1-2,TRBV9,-,CASGSTLYGYTF,TGTGCCAGCGGCTCGACCCTCTATGGCTACACCTTC
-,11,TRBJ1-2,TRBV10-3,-,CAISVGVGYTF,TGTGCCATCAGTGTGGGGGTAGGCTACACCTTC